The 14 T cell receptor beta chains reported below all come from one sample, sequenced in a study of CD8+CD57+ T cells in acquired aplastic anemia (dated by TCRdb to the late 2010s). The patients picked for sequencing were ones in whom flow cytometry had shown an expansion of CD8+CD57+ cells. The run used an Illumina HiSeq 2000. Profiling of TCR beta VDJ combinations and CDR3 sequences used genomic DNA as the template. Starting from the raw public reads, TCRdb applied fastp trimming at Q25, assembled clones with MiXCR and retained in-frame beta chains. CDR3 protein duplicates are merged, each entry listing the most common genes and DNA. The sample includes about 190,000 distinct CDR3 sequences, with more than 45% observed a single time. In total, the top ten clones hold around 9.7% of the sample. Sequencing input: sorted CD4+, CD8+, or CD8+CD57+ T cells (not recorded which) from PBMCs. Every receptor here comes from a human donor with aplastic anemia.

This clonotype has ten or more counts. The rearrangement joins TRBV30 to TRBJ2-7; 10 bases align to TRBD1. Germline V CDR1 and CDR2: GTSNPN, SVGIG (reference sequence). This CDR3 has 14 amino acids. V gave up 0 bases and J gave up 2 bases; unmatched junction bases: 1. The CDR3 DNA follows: TGTGCCTGGAGTGTAGGGACAGGGGCCTACGAGCAGTACTTC. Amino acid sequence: CAWSVGTGAYEQYF. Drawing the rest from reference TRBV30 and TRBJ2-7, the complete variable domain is SQTIHQWPATLVQPVGSPLSLECTVEGTSNPNLYWYRQAAGRGLQLLFYSVGIGQISSEVPQNLSASRPQDRQFILSSKKLLLSDSGFYLCAWSVGTGAYEQYFGPGTRLTVT.

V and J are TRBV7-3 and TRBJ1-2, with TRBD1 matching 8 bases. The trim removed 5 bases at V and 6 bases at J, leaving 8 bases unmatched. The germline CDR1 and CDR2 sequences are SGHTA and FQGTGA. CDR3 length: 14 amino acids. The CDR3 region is CASSVLDRVDGYTF. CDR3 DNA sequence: TGTGCCAGCAGCGTCCTGGACAGGGTGGATGGCTACACCTTC.

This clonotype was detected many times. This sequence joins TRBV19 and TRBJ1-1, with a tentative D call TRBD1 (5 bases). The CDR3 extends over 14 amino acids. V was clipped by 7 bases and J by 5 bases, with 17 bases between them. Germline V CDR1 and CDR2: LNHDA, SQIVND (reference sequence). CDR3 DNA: TGTGCCAGTAAGTTGTCGCAGGGAAGGACTGAAGCTTTCTTT. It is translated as CASKLSQGRTEAFF.

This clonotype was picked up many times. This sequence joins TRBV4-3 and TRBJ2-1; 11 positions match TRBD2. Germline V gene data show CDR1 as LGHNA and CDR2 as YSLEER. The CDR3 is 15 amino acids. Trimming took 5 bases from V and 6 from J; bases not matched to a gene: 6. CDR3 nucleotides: TGCGCCAGCAGCATACTAGCGGGAGTTTCCAATGAGCAGTTCTTC. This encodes CASSILAGVSNEQFF.

CDR3 in DNA: TGCAGTGCTTATACAGCGGGAGAGTTCTACGAGCAGTACTTC. Its translation is CSAYTAGEFYEQYF. The chain uses TRBV20-1 and TRBJ2-7; 8 nucleotides match TRBD2. This CDR3 comprises 14 residues. J was trimmed by 3 bases and V by 5 bases; bases with no gene match: 9. Germline assignment: CDR1 DFQATT and CDR2 SNEGSKA (reference sequence).

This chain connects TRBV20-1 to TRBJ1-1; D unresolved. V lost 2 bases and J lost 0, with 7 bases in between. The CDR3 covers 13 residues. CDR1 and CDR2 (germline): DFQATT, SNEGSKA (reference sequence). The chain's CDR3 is CSARPRMNTEAFF. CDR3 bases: TGCAGTGCTAGACCCAGAATGAACACTGAAGCTTTCTTT.

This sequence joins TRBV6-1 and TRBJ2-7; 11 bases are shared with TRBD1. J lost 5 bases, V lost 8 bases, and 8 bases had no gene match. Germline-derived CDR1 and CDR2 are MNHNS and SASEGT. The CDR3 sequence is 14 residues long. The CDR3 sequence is CASRPRTGGHEQYF. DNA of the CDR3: TGTGCCAGCCGCCCAAGGACAGGGGGCCACGAGCAGTACTTC.

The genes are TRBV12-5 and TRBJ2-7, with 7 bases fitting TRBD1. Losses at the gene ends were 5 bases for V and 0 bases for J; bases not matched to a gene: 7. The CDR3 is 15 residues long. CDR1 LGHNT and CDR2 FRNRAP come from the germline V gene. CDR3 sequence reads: CASGTGQPHSYEQYF. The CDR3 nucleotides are TGTGCTAGTGGTACGGGACAGCCCCACTCCTACGAGCAGTACTTC.

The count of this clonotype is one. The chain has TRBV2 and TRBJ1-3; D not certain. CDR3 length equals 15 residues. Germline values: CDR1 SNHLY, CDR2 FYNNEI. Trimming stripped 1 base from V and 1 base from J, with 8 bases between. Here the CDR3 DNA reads TGTGCCAGCAGTGAAGACGGTTATTCTGGAAACACCATATATTTT. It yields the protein CASSEDGYSGNTIYF.

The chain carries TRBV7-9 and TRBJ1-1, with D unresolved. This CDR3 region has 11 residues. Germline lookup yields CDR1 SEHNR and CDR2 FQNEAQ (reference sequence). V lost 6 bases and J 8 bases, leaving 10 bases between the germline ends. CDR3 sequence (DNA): TGTGCCAGCAGTTCCCCTCGGGAAGCTTTCTTT. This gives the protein CASSSPREAFF.

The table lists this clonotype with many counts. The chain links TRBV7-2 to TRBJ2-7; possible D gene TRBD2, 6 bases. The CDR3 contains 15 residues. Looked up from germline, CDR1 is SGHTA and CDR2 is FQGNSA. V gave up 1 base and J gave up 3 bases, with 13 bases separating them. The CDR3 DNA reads TGTGCCAGCAGCTTAGTAGACGGAGGGCACTACGAGCAGTACTTC. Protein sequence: CASSLVDGGHYEQYF.

CDR3 DNA sequence: TGCAGCGTTGACGGCCGTGGTTCGCCCTACAATGAGCAGTTCTTC. As protein: CSVDGRGSPYNEQFF. The chain uses TRBV29-1 and TRBJ2-1; D gene uncertain. CDR1 is SQVTM, CDR2 ANQGSEA, per germline. V was clipped by 3 bases and J by 2 bases, with 14 bases between them. The length of the CDR3 is 15 residues.

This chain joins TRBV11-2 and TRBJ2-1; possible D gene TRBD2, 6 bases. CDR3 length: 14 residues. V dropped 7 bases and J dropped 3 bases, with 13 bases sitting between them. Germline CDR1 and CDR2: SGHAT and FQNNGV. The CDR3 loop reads CASIQSGGYNEQFF. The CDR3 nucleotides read TGTGCCAGCATCCAATCCGGGGGCTACAATGAGCAGTTCTTC.

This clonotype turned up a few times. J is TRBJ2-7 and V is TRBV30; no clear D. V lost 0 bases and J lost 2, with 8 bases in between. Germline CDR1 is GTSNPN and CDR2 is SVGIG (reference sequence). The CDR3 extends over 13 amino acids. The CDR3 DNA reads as TGTGCCTGGAGTGTTGGCGTTACCTACGAGCAGTACTTC. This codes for CAWSVGVTYEQYF.